A single sample gave rise to the 11 T cell receptor beta chains below, sequenced in a study of blood T cell repertoires in COVID-19 (dated by TCRdb to 2018 to 2021). Receptors were amplified or captured by the immunoSEQ multiplex PCR assay. Imported from immuneACCESS, the table was reduced by TCRdb to in-frame sequences with V and J called. These copies leave out some clones; in studies compared against another copy, an unresolved V gene accounts for under half, and the cause of the remainder is not known. Within this sample are over 200,000 clones, with nearly 90% of them counted one time only. Roughly 16% of the sample is in the top ten clones. Sequenced input: PBMCs or T cells enriched from blood (not recorded which). The receptors stem from a man aged 25-45 years who had been exposed to COVID-19.

The chain employs TRBV7-2 and TRBJ1-4, with D maybe TRBD1 (5 bases). Trimming pared 5 bases from V and 6 bases from J, leaving 25 bases between. The CDR3 covers 18 residues. Germline CDR1 is SGHTA and CDR2 is FQGNSA. CDR3 in DNA: TGTGCCAGCAGCCGCAGTTATTTGGTCGGGGGAGGGGATGAAAAACTGTTTTTT. Translated, it gives CASSRSYLVGGGDEKLFF.

The V gene is TRBV6-5, the J gene TRBJ1-1, with D possibly matching TRBD1 (6 bases). The germline V gene encodes CDR1 MNHEY and CDR2 SVGAGI. The V end lost 4 bases, the J end lost 6 bases, and 12 bases lay between the germline ends. This CDR3 has 13 amino acids. This CDR3 reads CASSLQGGSEAFF. CDR3 in DNA: TGTGCCAGCAGTTTACAGGGCGGGTCTGAAGCTTTCTTT.

This chain links TRBV7-9 with TRBJ1-1, with no clear D. Germline V gene lookup returns CDR1 SEHNR and CDR2 FQNEAQ (reference sequence). Trimming removed 1 base at V and 1 base at J, with 7 bases between. This CDR3 comprises 14 residues. CDR3 in DNA: TGTGCCAGCAGCTTAGGGCAGGCGAACACTGAAGCTTTCTTT. Encoded protein: CASSLGQANTEAFF.

The V and J genes are TRBV18 and TRBJ2-3, with 14 bases aligning to TRBD2. The CDR3 has 16 residues. Germline V gene data show CDR1 as KGHSH and CDR2 as LQKENI. V lost 5 bases, J lost 2 bases, and 3 bases stayed unmatched. The CDR3 sequence is CASSRTSGGPTDTQYF. The CDR3 nucleotides are TGTGCCAGCTCAAGGACTAGCGGGGGGCCCACAGATACGCAGTATTTT.

This clone has more than one count but fewer than ten. The chain is built from TRBV9 and TRBJ1-1; TRBD1 matches at 12 bases. The germline gives CDR1 SGDLS, CDR2 YYNGEE. The CDR3 runs to 17 residues. After removal of 0 bases from V and 0 bases from J, the junction contained 3 bases not matched to a gene. The CDR3 coding sequence is TGTGCCAGCAGCGTAGGGGACAGGGGGCCACTGAACACTGAAGCTTTCTTT. The encoded protein is CASSVGDRGPLNTEAFF.

The gene calls are TRBV3-1 (or the pseudogene TRBV3-2) and TRBJ2-3; a possible D gene is TRBD2 (6 bases). CDR1 is LGHDT and CDR2 is YNNKEL in the germline V gene (reference sequence). CDR3 length: 15 amino acids. The V end was cut by 2 bases, the J end by 1 base, with 10 bases between. The CDR3 is CASSQFSSGTDTQYF. CDR3 coding DNA: TGTGCCAGCAGCCAATTTTCTAGCGGCACAGATACGCAGTATTTT.

The chain couples TRBV9 to TRBJ1-4, with TRBD1 identical over 8 bases. CDR1 and CDR2 from the germline V gene are SGDLS and YYNGEE. The junction had 3 bases not matched to a gene; V was cut back by 1 base and J by 4 bases. The CDR3 extends over 15 amino acids. Written as DNA, the CDR3 is TGTGCCAGCAGCGTAAAGGACAGGGATAATGAAAAACTGTTTTTT. It specifies CASSVKDRDNEKLFF.

This chain joins TRBV7-9 and TRBJ2-3; D may be TRBD1 (6 bases). Trimming left V 0 bases short and J 7 bases short, with 11 bases between. The germline V gene has CDR1 SEHNR and CDR2 FQNEAQ (reference sequence). The CDR3 has 14 residues. CDR3 in DNA: TGTGCCAGCAGCTTAGCTAAACAGGGCAATACGCAGTATTTT. Its protein is CASSLAKQGNTQYF.

The gene calls are TRBV5-1 and TRBJ1-3; no clear D gene. From germline, CDR1 is SGHRS and CDR2 YFSETQ. Trimming took off 0 bases at V and 0 bases at J, with 10 bases between the two ends. The CDR3 is 16 amino acids. The CDR3 bases are TGCGCCAGCAGCTTGGCCAGTTCAAGCTCTGGAAACACCATATATTTT. It encodes CASSLASSSSGNTIYF.

The rearrangement uses TRBV10-3 and TRBJ1-6; D possibly corresponds to TRBD1 (5 bases). V was pared by 3 bases and J by 5 bases, with 8 bases between. The CDR3 has 14 residues. Per germline, CDR1 ENHRY and CDR2 SYGVKD. In DNA, the CDR3 is TGTGCCATCAGTGAACGACAGAATAATTCACCCCTCCACTTT. This translates into CAISERQNNSPLHF.

The chain has TRBV10-3 and TRBJ1-2; 9 positions match TRBD1. CDR1 ENHRY and CDR2 SYGVKD come from the germline V gene. The CDR3 has 13 amino acids. Unmatched junction bases numbered 4, after V lost 3 bases and J lost 8 bases. The CDR3 sequence is CAISDWDRVGYTF. The DNA for the CDR3 is TGTGCCATCAGTGATTGGGACAGGGTAGGCTACACCTTC.